These 14 T cell receptor beta chains share one sample of origin, sequenced in a study of T cell responses to AZD1222 COVID-19 vaccine. Measured with immunoSEQ multiplex PCR; TCRdb has only the in-frame clones, and not every one. The profile shows roughly 150,000 clones, around 90% of them singletons. This specimen consisted of peripheral blood, obtained 28 days after the second AZD1222 dose. The receptors derive from an adult who received the AZD1222 COVID-19 vaccine.

CDR3 DNA sequence: TGTGCCAGCAGCCAATTAAACAGGGGAGAAAAACTGTTTTTT. Translation: CASSQLNRGEKLFF. The chain combines TRBV3-1 (or the pseudogene TRBV3-2) with TRBJ1-4; 7 bases are a match to TRBD1. The CDR3 spans 14 residues. Trimming removed 2 bases from V and 8 bases from J; junction bases left unmatched: 5. CDR1 and CDR2 (germline): LGHDT, YNNKEL (reference sequence).

V usage is TRBV2 and J usage is TRBJ1-1, with 11 bases identical to TRBD1. Germline assignment: CDR1 SNHLY and CDR2 FYNNEI. The CDR3 sequence is 13 residues long. V shed 7 bases and J 7 bases; nucleotides not matched to a gene: 5. CDR3 in DNA: TGTGCCAGCAAAGGACAGGGGGCGAGTGAAGCTTTCTTT. It encodes CASKGQGASEAFF.

This sequence joins TRBV2 and TRBJ2-7; 10 bases fit TRBD1. This CDR3 spans 13 amino acids. Germline V CDR1 and CDR2: SNHLY, FYNNEI. V shed 6 bases, J shed 3 bases, and the junction held 2 bases outside the gene matches. The CDR3 here is CASRGDRGYEQYF. CDR3 in DNA: TGTGCCAGCAGGGGGGACAGGGGCTACGAGCAGTACTTC.

The chain couples TRBV9 to TRBJ2-2; D could derive from TRBD1 or TRBD2 (5 bases each). Trimming removed 4 bases at V and 0 bases at J, with 10 bases between. CDR1 SGDLS and CDR2 YYNGEE come from the germline V gene. The CDR3 is 15 amino acids. The CDR3 loop reads CASSPGPSNTGELFF. The CDR3 DNA reads TGTGCCAGCAGCCCGGGACCCTCGAACACCGGGGAGCTGTTTTTT.

This rearrangement joins TRBV5-1 to TRBJ1-4, with 7 bases identical to TRBD1. The CDR3 totals 16 residues. In germline, CDR1 is SGHRS, CDR2 YFSETQ. The J segment lost 8 bases and the V segment lost 1 base, leaving 11 bases of the junction unmatched. The CDR3 region has the DNA TGCGCCAGCAGCTTGACCTCAGACAGGGTTGGAGAAAAACTGTTTTTT. Translating it yields CASSLTSDRVGEKLFF.

The chain uses TRBV9 and TRBJ1-4; the D gene is possibly TRBD1 (5 bases). V gave up 0 bases and J gave up 8 bases, with 14 bases separating them. The CDR3 consists of 15 residues. Per the germline V gene, CDR1 is SGDLS and CDR2 is YYNGEE. In DNA form, the CDR3 reads TGTGCCAGCAGCGTAGGTTACGGGGCGGGAGAAAAACTGTTTTTT. This codes for CASSVGYGAGEKLFF.

This clone was detected once. The chain combines TRBV4-2 with TRBJ2-7, with 8 bases that match TRBD2. The V segment lost 2 bases and the J segment 5 bases; nucleotides outside the gene matches: 8. Looked up from germline, CDR1 is LGHNA and CDR2 is YNFKEQ. This CDR3 spans 15 amino acids. CDR3 sequence: CASSQSGRGANEQYF. Written as DNA, the CDR3 is TGTGCCAGCAGCCAATCGGGGCGGGGGGCGAACGAGCAGTACTTC.

This clone was detected once. The chain is built from TRBV2 and TRBJ1-6, with D maybe TRBD1 (6 bases). V was clipped by 10 bases and J by 7 bases, with 20 bases between them. CDR3 length: 15 residues. Germline V gene sequence: CDR1 SNHLY, CDR2 FYNNEI. In nucleotides, the CDR3 is TGTGCCACTGCCGGCAGGCAGGGACACAATTCACCCCTCCACTTT. Amino acids: CATAGRQGHNSPLHF.

The chain recombines TRBV6-4 with TRBJ2-1; TRBD1 agrees at 7 bases. CDR1 and CDR2 (germline): MRHNA, SNTAGT. J lost 0 bases, V lost 0 bases, and 14 bases had no gene match. The CDR3 runs to 20 residues. The DNA of the CDR3 is TGTGCCAGCAGTGACTCCTTTAGATTGTCGGCAGGGGGCTCCTACAATGAGCAGTTCTTC. Amino acid sequence: CASSDSFRLSAGGSYNEQFF.

The gene calls are TRBV5-5 and TRBJ2-2; perhaps TRBD1 as D (6 bases). The CDR3 totals 14 residues. The V end lost 2 bases, the J end lost 6 bases, and 11 bases lay between the germline ends. Germline CDR1 is SGHKS and CDR2 is YYEKEE (reference sequence). CDR3 nucleotides: TGTGCCAGCAGCTTAACAGGGTGGTCCGGGGAGCTGTTTTTT. Translating it yields CASSLTGWSGELFF.

The chain carries TRBV27 and TRBJ1-6, with TRBD1 as a possible D gene (5 bases). From germline, CDR1 is MNHEY and CDR2 SMNVEV (reference sequence). There are 12 residues in the CDR3. Trimming took 2 bases from V and 15 from J, leaving 11 bases between them. The CDR3 loop is CASSLLGGSLHF. DNA of the CDR3: TGTGCCAGCAGTTTACTCGGGGGGAGCCTCCACTTT.

This sequence joins TRBV3-1 (or the pseudogene TRBV3-2) and TRBJ2-4; 8 bases agree with TRBD2. The junction had 13 bases not matched to a gene; V was cut back by 0 bases and J by 9 bases. The CDR3 totals 17 residues. Looked up from germline, CDR1 is LGHDT and CDR2 is YNNKEL (reference sequence). The CDR3 DNA follows: TGTGCCAGCAGCCAAGACTCGGGTGGCGGGAGGAGTTCCATTCAGTACTTC. This encodes CASSQDSGGGRSSIQYF.

The chain uses TRBV7-3 and TRBJ2-3; TRBD2 aligns across 16 bases. Germline V gene sequence: CDR1 SGHTA, CDR2 FQGTGA. V was clipped by 4 bases and J by 3 bases; unmatched bases: 10. CDR3 length: 19 residues. The CDR3, as DNA: TGTGCCAGCAGCTCCCCGGGACTAGCGGGGGGGCCAGAGACAGATACGCAGTATTTT. It codes for CASSSPGLAGGPETDTQYF.

The rearrangement links TRBV18 to TRBJ2-3; D remains unclear. The CDR3 is 12 amino acids. V lost 1 base, J lost 5 bases, and 4 bases lay in between. Germline CDR1 and CDR2: KGHSH and LQKENI. CDR3 in amino acids: CASSPRIDTQYF. The DNA of the CDR3 is TGTGCCAGCTCACCACGTATAGATACGCAGTATTTT.